This T cell receptor (beta chain) was sequenced during a study of neoadjuvant anti-PD-1 for oral cavity cancer (dated by TCRdb to the early 2020s). Study-wide context: Three to four biweekly doses of nivolumab at 3 mg/kg were mostly administered to patients before curative-intent surgical resection. The parent correlative cohort included roughly 12 patients, with a roughly 34% response rate. A fourth nivolumab dose was given around day 43 to patients without progression, and definitive surgical resection was performed in those patients on days 50-56. Under RECIST 1.1, a patient counted as a responder if showing complete response, partial response or stable disease, and as a non-responder if showing progression. Paper-wide results and their limitations: Greater tumor shrinkage correlated with larger post-treatment sizes of preexisting intratumoral clones, which suggests that expansion of preexisting clones contributed to response. Only a few patients per response group were included in the TCR analyses, and larger cohorts for validation were called for by the authors. Higher pretreatment blood Treg/Th17 ratios correlated with both higher pretreatment blood TCRbeta clonality and lower post-treatment tumor TCRbeta clonality.

Per the publication, the time point label means: before neoadjuvant nivolumab. The patients had newly diagnosed stage II-IVA oral cavity squamous cell carcinoma and had not received any prior systemic or radiation treatment. The cohort was made up of patients with locally advanced, HPV-negative oral cavity squamous cell carcinoma. Samples were obtained from a longitudinal correlative study of a single-arm phase II trial of neoadjuvant nivolumab in oral cavity squamous cell carcinoma. Genomic DNA-based TCRbeta sequencing was performed on subject-matched pre- and post-treatment PBMCs and tumors from three responders and three non-responders. For tumor tissue, genomic DNA extraction relied on the Maxwell RSC DNA from Tissue kit. Based on the germline V gene, the CDR1 and CDR2 sequences are MDHEN and SYDVKM. From its cysteine to its phenylalanine, the CDR3 spans 13 amino acids. The CDR3 DNA has 39 bases and is translated from base 1. Deletion took 4 bases off V and 2 bases off J, with a span of 7 bases between the germline ends.

For survey sequencing of tumor libraries, mostly approximately 4.5 ug of input genomic DNA was used, and two replicates were run per sample. The immunoSEQ hsTCRbeta kit was used to prepare TCRbeta libraries, following the manufacturer's instructions. Sequencing of the completed libraries took place using an Illumina NovaSeq 6000 S4 flow cell after they had been pooled to around 2.7 nM. As for the original processing: The immunoSEQ Analyzer handled quality control and preprocessing of the raw data. The analysis was restricted to productive rearrangements, with each unique CDR3 amino acid sequence defining a clonotype. Repertoire clonality was estimated as the Gini-Simpson index, which was computed with the R package tcR. Student's t test was used to compare Gini indices, while Pearson correlation assessed associations with tumor size change. As stored in TCRdb, this immuneACCESS dataset retains in-frame rearrangements with V and J assigned. A fraction of the clones does not appear; measured against another copy, unresolved V genes explain less than half of the discrepancy, and the remainder lacks a known reason. V, J and clone size derive from that table, while D and trimming were established from the DNA sequence. Across this sample there are roughly 13,000 clones, with around 56% seen only once. 9% to 15% of the sample is taken by the ten largest.

Comment on this clone: This clone's antigen is unknown. No much larger clone is present one base from it, and per-base qualities are unavailable.

Sequencing was performed on tumor tissue, taken before nivolumab (anti-PD-1) treatment. The origin of this receptor is a person aged 35 to 85 with oral cavity squamous cell carcinoma. The rearrangement joined TRBV28 to TRBJ2-3; the D call is tentative, TRBD1 or TRBD2, as each matches 5 bases. The DNA reads as follows: TGTGCCAGCAGTTGGGACCCCACAGATACGCAGTATTTT. Translated, it reads CASSWDPTDTQYF.